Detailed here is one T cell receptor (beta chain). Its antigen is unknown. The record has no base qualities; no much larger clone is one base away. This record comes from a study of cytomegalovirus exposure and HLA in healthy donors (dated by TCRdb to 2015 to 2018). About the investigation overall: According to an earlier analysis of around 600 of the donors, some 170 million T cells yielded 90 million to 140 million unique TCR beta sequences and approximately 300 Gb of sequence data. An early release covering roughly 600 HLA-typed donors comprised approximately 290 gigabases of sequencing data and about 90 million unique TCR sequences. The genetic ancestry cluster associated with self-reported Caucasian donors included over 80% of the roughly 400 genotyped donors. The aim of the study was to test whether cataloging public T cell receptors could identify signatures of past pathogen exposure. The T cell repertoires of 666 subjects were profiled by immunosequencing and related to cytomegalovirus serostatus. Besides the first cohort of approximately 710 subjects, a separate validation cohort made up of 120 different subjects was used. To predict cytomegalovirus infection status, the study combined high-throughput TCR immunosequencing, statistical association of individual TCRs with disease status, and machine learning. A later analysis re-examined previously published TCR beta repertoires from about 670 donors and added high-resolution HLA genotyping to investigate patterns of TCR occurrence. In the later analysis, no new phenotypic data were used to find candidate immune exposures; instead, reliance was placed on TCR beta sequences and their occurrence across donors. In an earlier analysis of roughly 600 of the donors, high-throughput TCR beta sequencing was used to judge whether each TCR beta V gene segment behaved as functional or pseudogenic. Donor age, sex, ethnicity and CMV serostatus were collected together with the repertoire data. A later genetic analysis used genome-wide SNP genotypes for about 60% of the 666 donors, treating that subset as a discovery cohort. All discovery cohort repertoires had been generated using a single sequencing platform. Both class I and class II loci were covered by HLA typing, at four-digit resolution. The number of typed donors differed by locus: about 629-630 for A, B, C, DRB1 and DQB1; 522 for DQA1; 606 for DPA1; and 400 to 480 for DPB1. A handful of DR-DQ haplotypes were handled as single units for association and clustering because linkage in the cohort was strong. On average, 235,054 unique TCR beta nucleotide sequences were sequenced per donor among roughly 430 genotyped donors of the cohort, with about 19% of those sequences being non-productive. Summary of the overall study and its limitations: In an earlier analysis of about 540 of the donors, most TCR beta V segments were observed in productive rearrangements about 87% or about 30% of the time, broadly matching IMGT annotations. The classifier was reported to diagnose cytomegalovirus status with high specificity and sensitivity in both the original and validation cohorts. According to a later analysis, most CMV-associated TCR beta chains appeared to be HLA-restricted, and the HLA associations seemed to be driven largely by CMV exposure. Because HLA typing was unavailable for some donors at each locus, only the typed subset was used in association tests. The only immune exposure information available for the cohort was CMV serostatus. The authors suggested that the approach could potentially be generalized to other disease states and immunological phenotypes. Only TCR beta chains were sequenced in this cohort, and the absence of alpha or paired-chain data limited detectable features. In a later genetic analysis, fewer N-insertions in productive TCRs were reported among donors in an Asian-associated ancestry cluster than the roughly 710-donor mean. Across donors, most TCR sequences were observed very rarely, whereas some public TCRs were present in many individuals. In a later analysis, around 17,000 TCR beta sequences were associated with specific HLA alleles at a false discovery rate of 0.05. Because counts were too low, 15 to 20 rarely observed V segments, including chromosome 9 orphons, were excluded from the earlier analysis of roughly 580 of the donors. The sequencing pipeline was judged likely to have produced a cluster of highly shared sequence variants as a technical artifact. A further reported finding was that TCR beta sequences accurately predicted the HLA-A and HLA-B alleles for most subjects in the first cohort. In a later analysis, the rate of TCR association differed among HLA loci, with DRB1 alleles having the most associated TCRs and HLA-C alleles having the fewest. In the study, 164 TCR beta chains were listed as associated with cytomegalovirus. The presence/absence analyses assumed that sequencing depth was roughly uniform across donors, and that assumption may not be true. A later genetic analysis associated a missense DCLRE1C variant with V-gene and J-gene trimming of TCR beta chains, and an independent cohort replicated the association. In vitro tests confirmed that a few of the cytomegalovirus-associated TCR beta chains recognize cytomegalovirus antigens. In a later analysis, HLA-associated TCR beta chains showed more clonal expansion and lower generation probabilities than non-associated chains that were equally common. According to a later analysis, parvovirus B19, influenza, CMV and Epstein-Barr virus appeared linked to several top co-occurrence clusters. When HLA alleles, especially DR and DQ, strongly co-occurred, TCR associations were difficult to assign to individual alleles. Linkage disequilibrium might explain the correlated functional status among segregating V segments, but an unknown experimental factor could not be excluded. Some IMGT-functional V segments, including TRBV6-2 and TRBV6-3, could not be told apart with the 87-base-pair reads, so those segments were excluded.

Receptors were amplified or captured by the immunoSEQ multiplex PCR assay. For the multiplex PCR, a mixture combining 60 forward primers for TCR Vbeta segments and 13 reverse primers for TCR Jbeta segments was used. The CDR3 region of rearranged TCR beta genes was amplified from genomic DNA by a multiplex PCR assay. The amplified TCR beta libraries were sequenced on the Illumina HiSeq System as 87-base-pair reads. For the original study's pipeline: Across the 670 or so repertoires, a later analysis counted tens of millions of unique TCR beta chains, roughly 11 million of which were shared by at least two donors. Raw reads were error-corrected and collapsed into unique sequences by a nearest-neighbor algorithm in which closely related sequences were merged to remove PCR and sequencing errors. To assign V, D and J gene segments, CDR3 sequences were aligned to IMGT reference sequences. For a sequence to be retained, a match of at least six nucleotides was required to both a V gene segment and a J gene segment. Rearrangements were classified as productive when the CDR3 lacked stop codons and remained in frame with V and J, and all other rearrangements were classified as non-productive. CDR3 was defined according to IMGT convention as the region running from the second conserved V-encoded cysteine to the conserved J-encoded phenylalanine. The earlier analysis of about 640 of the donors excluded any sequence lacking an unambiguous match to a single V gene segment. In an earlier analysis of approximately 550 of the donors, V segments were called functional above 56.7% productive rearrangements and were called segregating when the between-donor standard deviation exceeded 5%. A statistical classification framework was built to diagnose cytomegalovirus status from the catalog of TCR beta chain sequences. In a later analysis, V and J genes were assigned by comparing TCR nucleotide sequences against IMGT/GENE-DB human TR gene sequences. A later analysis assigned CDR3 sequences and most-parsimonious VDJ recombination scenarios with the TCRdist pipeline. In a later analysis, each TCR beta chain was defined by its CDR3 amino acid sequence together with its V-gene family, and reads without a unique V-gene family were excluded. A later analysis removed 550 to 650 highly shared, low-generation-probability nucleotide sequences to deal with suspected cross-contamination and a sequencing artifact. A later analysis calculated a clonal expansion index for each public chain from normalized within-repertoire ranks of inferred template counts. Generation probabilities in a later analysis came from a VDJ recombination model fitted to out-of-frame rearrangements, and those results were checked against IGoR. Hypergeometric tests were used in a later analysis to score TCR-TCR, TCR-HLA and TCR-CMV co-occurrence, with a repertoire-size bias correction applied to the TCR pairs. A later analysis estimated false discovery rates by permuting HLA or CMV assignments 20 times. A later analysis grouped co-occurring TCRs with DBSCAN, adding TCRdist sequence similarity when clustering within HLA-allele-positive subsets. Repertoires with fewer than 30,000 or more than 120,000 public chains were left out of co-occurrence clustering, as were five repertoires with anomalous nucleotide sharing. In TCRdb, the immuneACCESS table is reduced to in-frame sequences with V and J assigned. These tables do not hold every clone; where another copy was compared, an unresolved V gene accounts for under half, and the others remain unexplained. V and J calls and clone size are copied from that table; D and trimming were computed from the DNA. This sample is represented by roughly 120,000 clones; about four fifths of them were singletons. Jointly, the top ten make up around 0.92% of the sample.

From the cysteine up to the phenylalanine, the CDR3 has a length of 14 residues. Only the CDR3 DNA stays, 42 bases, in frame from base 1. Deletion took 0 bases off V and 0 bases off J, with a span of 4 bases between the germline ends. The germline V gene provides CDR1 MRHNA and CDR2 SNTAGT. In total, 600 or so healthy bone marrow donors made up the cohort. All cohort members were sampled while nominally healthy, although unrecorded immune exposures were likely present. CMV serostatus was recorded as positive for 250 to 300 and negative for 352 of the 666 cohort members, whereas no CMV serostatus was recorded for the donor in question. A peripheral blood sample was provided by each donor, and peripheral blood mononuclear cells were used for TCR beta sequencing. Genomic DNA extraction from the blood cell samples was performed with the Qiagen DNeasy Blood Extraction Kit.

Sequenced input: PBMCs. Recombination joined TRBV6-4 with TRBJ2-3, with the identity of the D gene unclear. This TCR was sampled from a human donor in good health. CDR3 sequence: CASSDSSSTDTQYF. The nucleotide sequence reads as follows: TGTGCCAGCAGTGACTCCTCGAGCACAGATACGCAGTATTTT.